This T cell receptor (beta chain) was profiled in a study of cytomegalovirus exposure and HLA in healthy donors. Study-wide context: The same platform used for the 650 to 700 first-cohort repertoires was also used for the roughly 130 validation repertoires, as a later analysis reported.

This clone occurred once. Antigen: not known. The trim removed 2 bases at V and 0 bases at J, leaving 7 bases unmatched. The CDR3 is made up of 16 amino acids. Germline V gives CDR1 ENHRY, CDR2 SYGVKD. The table came from immunoSEQ multiplex PCR; TCRdb's copy has only in-frame clones and leaves some out. The sample has tens of thousands of clones; just under 95% are singletons. Regarding the study as a whole: CMV antigen specificity was confirmed in vitro for three CMV-associated chains. The listing of roughly 160 TCR beta chains classed them as cytomegalovirus-associated. The classifier was said to identify cytomegalovirus status with high specificity and sensitivity.

This chain uses TRBV10-3 with TRBJ2-7; 7 bases are a match to TRBD2. The receptor comes from a man in his late teens or twenties in good health and CMV-seronegative. Sequencing used PBMCs. The CDR3 DNA reads TGTGCCATCAGTGAGCCCTCGGGGGGTCGCTCCTACGAGCAGTACTTC. Translation gives CAISEPSGGRSYEQYF.